This is a list of T cell receptor beta chains from one sample in a study of T-cell reconstitution after alpha-beta-depleted transplantation in children. TCRdb reanalysed the PCR reads using MiXCR and keeps one entry per CDR3 protein. The table lists approximately 32,000 distinct CDR3 sequences, about 7% of them singletons. The sample was peripheral blood, taken 60 days after TCRalphabeta/CD19-depleted stem cell transplant. These receptors were taken from a child younger than two who had a stem cell transplant for acute myeloid leukemia, so the T cells may come from the graft donor. The CDR3 runs from the conserved cysteine through the conserved F or W. Each record gives: J gene, V gene, clone size, CDR3 length, D gene, CDR3 DNA, CDR3 protein. A D gene is named only where the DNA matches it firmly. Rows may omit the clone size; those that give it use once, few, many or a size class.

TRBJ2-1 | TRBV5-6 | NA | 13 | NA | TGTGCCAGCAGCTTGGGACTTTACAATGAGCAGTTCTTC | CASSLGLYNEQFF
TRBJ1-3 | TRBV4-3 | many | 14 | NA | TGCGCCAGCAGCGAGGGGGGCCCTGGAAACACCATATATTTT | CASSEGGPGNTIYF
TRBJ1-1 | TRBV30 | few | 14 | NA | TGTGCCTGGAGTGAAAGGACACGGTGGACTGAAGCTTTCTTT | CAWSERTRWTEAFF
TRBJ2-2 | TRBV10-3 | many | 14 | NA | TGTGCCATCAATCCAGCCCCGAACACCGGGGAGCTGTTTTTT | CAINPAPNTGELFF
TRBJ2-7 | TRBV5-5 | many | 13 | NA | TGTGCCAGCAGCTTGGAGGAGGGCTACGAGCAGTACTTC | CASSLEEGYEQYF
TRBJ2-1 | TRBV20-1 | many | 13 | NA | TGCAGTGCTAGAGCGGCAGTCAGCAATGAGCAGTTCTTC | CSARAAVSNEQFF
TRBJ2-1 | TRBV4-3 | many | 17 | NA | TGCGCCAGCAGCCAAGAAGGACAGACCAGCTCCTACAATGAGCAGTTCTTC | CASSQEGQTSSYNEQFF
TRBJ2-1 | TRBV11-1 | many | 15 | TRBD2 | TGTGCCAGCAGCCCCCACGGGAGGCTATACAATGAGCAGTTCTTC | CASSPHGRLYNEQFF
TRBJ2-1 | TRBV7-3 | many | 14 | TRBD2 | TGTGCCAGCAGCTTAATGGGAGCGGGAGGGGAGCAGTTCTTC | CASSLMGAGGEQFF
TRBJ2-7 | TRBV30 | many | 14 | TRBD1 | TGTGCCTGGAATATCGGGACAGGTTTCGGCGAGCAGTACTTC | CAWNIGTGFGEQYF
TRBJ2-2 | TRBV12-3/TRBV12-4 | many | 14 | NA | TGTGCCAGCAGTTTAGGTCTCGACACCGGGGAGCTGTTTTTT | CASSLGLDTGELFF
TRBJ2-1 | TRBV20-1 | many | 11 | NA | TGCAGTGAGGAGGTCTACAATGAGCAGTTCTTC | CSEEVYNEQFF
TRBJ2-2 | TRBV4-3 | few | 17 | NA | TGCGCCAGCAGCCAAGAGATCCCAGACTCGTCCGCCGGGGAGCTGTTTTTT | CASSQEIPDSSAGELFF
TRBJ2-3 | TRBV7-2 | few | 14 | TRBD2 | TGTGCCAGCAACTTAGCGGGGGGGCCAGATACGCAGTATTTT | CASNLAGGPDTQYF
TRBJ1-2 | TRBV27 | many | 13 | NA | TGTGCCAGCAGTTTATCGCCGGGGCGCGGCTACACCTTC | CASSLSPGRGYTF
TRBJ2-7 | TRBV15 | NA | 15 | TRBD2 | TGTGCCACCAGCCCCCGGACTAGCGGGAGCTACGAGCAGTACTTC | CATSPRTSGSYEQYF
TRBJ1-1 | TRBV11-2 | many | 15 | NA | TGTGCCAGCAGCTTAGATCTAGGCGGGAACACTGAAGCTTTCTTT | CASSLDLGGNTEAFF
TRBJ2-7 | TRBV20-1 | NA | 16 | NA | TGCAGTGCTAGAGATCGTAACAGGCTGAGAACCTACGAGCAGTACTTC | CSARDRNRLRTYEQYF
TRBJ2-2 | TRBV6-5 | many | 16 | TRBD2 | TGTGCCAGCAGCCCAAAGCGGGAGGGCCGGAGCGGGGAGCTGTTTTTT | CASSPKREGRSGELFF
TRBJ1-5 | TRBV6-2/TRBV6-3 | many | 15 | NA | TGTGCCAGCAGTTACTTCGCCAGGGTCCTACAGCCCCAGCATTTT | CASSYFARVLQPQHF
TRBJ2-3 | TRBV7-2 | many | 14 | NA | TGTGCCAGCAGCGGCGGGACCCTAGGGGATACGCAGTATTTT | CASSGGTLGDTQYF
TRBJ1-4 | TRBV20-1 | few | 16 | TRBD1 | TGCTGTGCTAGAGACCGCCGACAGGGGGCCCATGAAAAACTGTTTTTT | CCARDRRQGAHEKLFF
TRBJ2-3 | TRBV7-2 | many | 16 | NA | TGTGCCAGCAGCTTAGCGCGGCAAAGAGGCACAGATACGCAGTATTTT | CASSLARQRGTDTQYF
TRBJ2-7 | TRBV12-3/TRBV12-4 | many | 13 | NA | TGTGCCAGCAGTCCAAATAATGGTTTCGAGCAGTACTTC | CASSPNNGFEQYF